This TCR beta chain was observed in a study of shared clonotypes between healthy human individuals. This clone was seen only once. Its matching antigen is unknown. Produced via immunoSEQ multiplex PCR; TCRdb's table is partial and in-frame only. The sample holds about 2.4 million clones, approximately 93% seen once. The study separated CD4+ cells into CD45RA+ naive and CD45RA-negative memory subsets. Germline CDR1 SGHRS, CDR2 YFSETQ. Trimming removed 5 bases from V and 0 bases from J; junction bases left unmatched: 2. This CDR3 spans 15 amino acids. General study results and limits: Some naive CD4 clonotypes, around 4.9%, turned up in common across several donors.

This receptor was obtained from a man in his late teens or twenties in good health. Some clones in this sample may be carry-over from other donors' samples. The chain joins TRBV5-1 to TRBJ2-1; 10 bases are a match to TRBD2. Source material: naive CD4+ T cells from PBMCs. This sample's subset: CD45RA+ positively selected. The CDR3 DNA reads as TGCGCCAGCAGAGCTAGCGGGAGCTCCTACAATGAGCAGTTCTTC. Residues: CASRASGSSYNEQFF.